The 26 T cell receptor beta chains presented below share a single source sample, sequenced in a study of blood T cell repertoires in COVID-19. The assay was immunoSEQ multiplex PCR, and TCRdb's table has in-frame clones only and misses some. Found here are about 370,000 clones, approximately 90% of them singletons; the top ten hold roughly 1%. What was sequenced was PBMCs or T cells enriched from blood (not recorded which). These TCRs come from a man between 18 and 29 years old who had recovered from COVID-19.

This chain joins TRBV7-3 and TRBJ2-2; TRBD1 matches 8 bases. Losses at the gene ends were 5 bases for V and 6 bases for J; bases not matched to a gene: 26. CDR1 and CDR2 (germline): SGHTA, FQGTGA. The CDR3 contains 21 residues. CDR3 nucleotides: TGTGCCAGCAGCACCCTTTCTCCCGGGACAGGTACGCTAAAGGGTTCCGGGGAGCTGTTTTTT. Amino acids: CASSTLSPGTGTLKGSGELFF.

J is TRBJ1-6 and V is TRBV7-9, with unresolved D. V shed 7 bases and J shed 3 bases, with 13 bases lying between them. Germline V gene data show CDR1 as SEHNR and CDR2 as FQNEAQ (reference sequence). The CDR3 covers 15 residues. CDR3: CASTSRPNYNSPLHF. The CDR3 coding sequence is TGTGCCAGCACCTCGCGTCCGAACTATAATTCACCCCTCCACTTT.

This chain links TRBV4-2 with TRBJ2-7; D is undetermined. Germline lookup yields CDR1 LGHNA and CDR2 YNFKEQ. V dropped 0 bases and J dropped 5 bases, with 11 bases sitting between them. The CDR3 sequence is 14 residues long. CDR3 nucleotide sequence: TGTGCCAGCAGCCAAGATATAGCACTGAACGAGCAGTACTTC. Translating it yields CASSQDIALNEQYF.

This chain connects TRBV7-3 to TRBJ2-3; TRBD2 matches 7 bases. Per the germline V gene, CDR1 is SGHTA and CDR2 is FQGTGA. V lost 4 bases and J lost 8; bases outside the gene matches: 3. CDR3 length: 12 amino acids. CDR3 amino acids: CASSSPGGTQYF. CDR3 nucleotide sequence: TGTGCCAGCAGCTCACCGGGAGGTACGCAGTATTTT.

The chain couples TRBV28 to TRBJ1-2; D gene ambiguous. The CDR3 covers 15 residues. Germline V gives CDR1 MDHEN, CDR2 SYDVKM. Trimming shortened V by 5 bases and J by 4 bases, and 17 bases separated the two germline ends. The CDR3 loop reads CASSAEGWVSYGYTF. The CDR3 DNA reads as TGTGCCAGCAGTGCAGAGGGTTGGGTGAGCTATGGCTACACCTTC.

This clone has only a few counts. Other DNA sequences in the sample encode the same CDR3. The chain carries TRBV28 and TRBJ2-1; 13 bases align to TRBD2. This CDR3 contains 14 residues. Germline V gene sequence: CDR1 MDHEN, CDR2 SYDVKM. Trimming cost V 6 bases and J 9 bases; bases outside gene matches: 5. CDR3 sequence reads: CASSPGLAGVEQFF. The CDR3 nucleotides are TGTGCCAGCAGCCCCGGACTAGCGGGAGTTGAGCAGTTCTTC.

This rearrangement joins TRBV15 to TRBJ2-1; D is unclear. This CDR3 contains 16 residues. Germline loops: CDR1 LNHNV, CDR2 YYDKDF (reference sequence). The V gene lost 1 base and the J gene lost 1 base, with 11 bases spanning the gap. CDR3 sequence: CATSRVQPLSYNEQFF. CDR3 nucleotides: TGTGCCACCAGCAGAGTACAGCCACTTTCCTACAATGAGCAGTTCTTC.

The CDR3 protein is CASSIGQGEEDEQYF. CDR3 DNA sequence: TGTGCCAGTAGTATAGGACAGGGAGAAGAGGACGAGCAGTACTTC. The chain is built from TRBV19 and TRBJ2-7; 7 bases line up with TRBD1. Germline V lookup: CDR1 LNHDA, CDR2 SQIVND (reference sequence). Losses at the gene ends were 1 base for V and 5 bases for J; bases not matched to a gene: 8. CDR3 length equals 15 residues.

J is TRBJ2-2 and V is TRBV3-1 (or the pseudogene TRBV3-2); TRBD1 matches 9 bases. Germline V gives CDR1 LGHDT, CDR2 YNNKEL (reference sequence). The CDR3 is made up of 15 amino acids. The trim removed 4 bases at V and 7 bases at J, leaving 7 bases unmatched. The CDR3 sequence: CASSPRDRAFGELFF. DNA of the CDR3: TGTGCCAGCAGCCCCCGGGACAGGGCCTTCGGGGAGCTGTTTTTT.

The chain couples TRBV6-6 to TRBJ1-5; D not certain. V lost 5 bases and J lost 0, with 17 bases in between. Germline loops: CDR1 MNHNY, CDR2 SVGAGI (reference sequence). CDR3 length: 17 residues. The CDR3 nucleotides read TGTGCCAGCAGTCCTCGGGATTCTGTCTATAGCAATCAGCCCCAGCATTTT. It is translated as CASSPRDSVYSNQPQHF.

The V and J genes are TRBV4-2 and TRBJ2-7; 8 bases fit TRBD1. V shed 0 bases, J shed 1 base, and the junction held 14 bases outside the gene matches. There are 19 residues in the CDR3. Germline CDR1 is LGHNA and CDR2 is YNFKEQ. This chain's CDR3 is CASSQDYRTGPPTSYEQYF. CDR3 sequence (DNA): TGTGCCAGCAGCCAAGACTACAGGACAGGGCCCCCCACGTCCTACGAGCAGTACTTC.

This chain connects TRBV19 to TRBJ1-2; D gene ambiguous. This CDR3 is 13 amino acids long. Per the germline V gene, CDR1 is LNHDA and CDR2 is SQIVND (reference sequence). Trimming removed 5 bases at V and 7 bases at J, with 14 bases between. The CDR3: CASSVRRDGGYTF. The CDR3 nucleotides read TGTGCCAGTAGTGTCCGGAGGGATGGTGGCTACACCTTC.

The chain combines TRBV7-3 with TRBJ1-1; TRBD1 matches 7 bases. The length of the CDR3 is 15 residues. The germline CDR1 and CDR2 sequences are SGHTA and FQGTGA. Unmatched junction bases numbered 9, after V lost 5 bases and J lost 3 bases. DNA of the CDR3: TGTGCCAGCAGCCCGGGACAGCTGAAACACACTGAAGCTTTCTTT. Protein: CASSPGQLKHTEAFF.

The chain recombines TRBV3-1 (or the pseudogene TRBV3-2) with TRBJ1-2; TRBD1 might be the D (5 bases). CDR3 size: 14 residues. Germline V gene sequence: CDR1 LGHDT, CDR2 YNNKEL (reference sequence). Trimming left V 4 bases short and J 2 bases short, with 11 bases between. Written as DNA, the CDR3 is TGTGCCAGCAGCCTTTTTGGGGCCAACTATGGCTACACCTTC. It is translated as CASSLFGANYGYTF.

The chain is built from TRBV18 and TRBJ1-5; D is uncertain. Trimming removed 5 bases at V and 0 bases at J, with 11 bases between. The CDR3 has 15 residues. The germline CDR1 and CDR2 sequences are KGHSH and LQKENI. In DNA, the CDR3 is TGTGCCAGCTCAATTAACAGTATTAGCAATCAGCCCCAGCATTTT. Translated, it gives CASSINSISNQPQHF.

The genes are TRBV7-2 and TRBJ2-5, with TRBD2 matching over 9 bases. Germline-derived CDR1 and CDR2 are SGHTA and FQGNSA. V gave up 3 bases and J gave up 1 base; unmatched junction bases: 3. This CDR3 spans 15 amino acids. CDR3 bases: TGTGCCAGCAGCTTCCTAGCGGGGACCCAAGAGACCCAGTACTTC. It translates to CASSFLAGTQETQYF.

The chain carries TRBV28 and TRBJ2-1; 8 bases agree with TRBD2. CDR3 length: 14 amino acids. V shed 1 base and J 7 bases; nucleotides not matched to a gene: 3. Per the germline V gene, CDR1 is MDHEN and CDR2 is SYDVKM. CDR3 region: CASSLSAGGNEQFF. As DNA, the CDR3 is TGTGCCAGCAGTTTATCCGCGGGAGGTAATGAGCAGTTCTTC.

This chain connects TRBV12-3 or TRBV12-4 to TRBJ2-4; TRBD1 matches at 7 bases. V lost 8 bases, J lost 13 bases, and 8 bases stayed unmatched. The CDR3 runs 11 residues. The chain's CDR3 is CASLGGPQQYF. CDR3 DNA sequence: TGTGCCAGCCTAGGGGGCCCCCAGCAGTACTTC.

The rearrangement links TRBV7-6 to TRBJ2-7; 7 nucleotides match TRBD1. Trimming at V came to 5 bases and at J to 6 bases, leaving 10 bases not matched to a gene. The CDR3 length is 14 residues. Germline lookup yields CDR1 SGHVS and CDR2 FNYEAQ. This chain's CDR3 is CASSPSTGTGEQYF. CDR3 bases: TGTGCCAGCAGCCCGTCGACAGGGACGGGCGAGCAGTACTTC.

The rearrangement links TRBV18 to TRBJ2-1; D might be TRBD2 (6 bases). Germline-derived CDR1 and CDR2 are KGHSH and LQKENI. V lost 4 bases, J lost 1 base, and 11 bases lay in between. The CDR3 totals 15 residues. CDR3 sequence (DNA): TGTGCCAGCTCACGTCGGGACTCATCCTACAATGAGCAGTTCTTC. Translated: CASSRRDSSYNEQFF.

CDR3 amino acids: CAIRNRTDRIYGYTF. The CDR3 DNA is TGTGCCATCAGGAACAGAACCGACAGGATCTATGGCTACACCTTC. The V call is TRBV10-3, the J call TRBJ1-2; a possible D gene is TRBD1 (6 bases). Germline CDR1 reads ENHRY; CDR2 reads SYGVKD. The CDR3 totals 15 residues. V was shortened by 6 bases and J by 4 bases, with 18 bases between the two germline ends.

This clone was observed a handful of times. The chain is built from TRBV5-6 and TRBJ1-1, with D perhaps matching TRBD1 (6 bases). Deletions cut 2 bases from V and 7 bases from J, with 18 bases between. Germline V gives CDR1 SGHDT, CDR2 YYEEEE. The CDR3 is 15 amino acids. The CDR3 reads CASSFLFRDNHEAFF. The CDR3, as DNA: TGTGCCAGCAGCTTTTTATTCCGGGACAACCATGAAGCTTTCTTT.

The chain carries TRBV29-1 and TRBJ2-2; TRBD2 might be the D (5 bases). V shed 4 bases and J shed 0 bases, with 6 bases lying between them. This CDR3 comprises 13 residues. Germline CDR1 and CDR2: SQVTM and ANQGSEA. CDR3 sequence: CSVGTPNTGELFF. In nucleotides, the CDR3 is TGCAGCGTTGGGACTCCGAACACCGGGGAGCTGTTTTTT.

The chain combines TRBV2 with TRBJ1-6, with D possibly matching TRBD1 (6 bases). With 0 bases removed from V and 6 bases from J, the gap between germline ends came to 15 bases. This CDR3 spans 17 amino acids. Germline CDR1 reads SNHLY; CDR2 reads FYNNEI. The CDR3 nucleotides read TGTGCCAGCAGTGAAGCTGGAATTGGGACACTTAATTCACCCCTCCACTTT. Its protein product is CASSEAGIGTLNSPLHF.

The V gene is TRBV7-8, the J gene TRBJ2-2; 10 nucleotides agree with TRBD2. This CDR3 has 16 amino acids. Per the germline V gene, CDR1 is SGHVS and CDR2 is FQNEAQ. Germline trimming cut 8 bases from V and 5 bases from J; bases unmatched to any gene: 11. The CDR3 sequence: CASVEREGSVTGELFF. For the CDR3, the DNA is TGTGCCAGCGTCGAGCGGGAGGGATCAGTTACCGGGGAGCTGTTTTTT. The full variable domain, completed using reference TRBV7-8 and TRBJ2-2, is GAGVSQSPRYKVAKRGQDVALRCDPISGHVSLFWYQQALGQGPEFLTYFQNEAQLDKSGLPSDRFFAERPEGSVSTLKIQRTQQEDSAVYLCASVEREGSVTGELFFGEGSRLTVL.

CDR3: CASRDWEETQYF. CDR3 bases: TGTGCCAGCCGGGACTGGGAGGAGACCCAGTACTTC. The rearrangement uses TRBV27 and TRBJ2-5; the D gene is possibly TRBD2 (6 bases). The V and J ends lost 8 bases and 5 bases respectively, with 12 bases between them. The germline gives CDR1 MNHEY, CDR2 SMNVEV (reference sequence). The CDR3 loop spans 12 amino acids.